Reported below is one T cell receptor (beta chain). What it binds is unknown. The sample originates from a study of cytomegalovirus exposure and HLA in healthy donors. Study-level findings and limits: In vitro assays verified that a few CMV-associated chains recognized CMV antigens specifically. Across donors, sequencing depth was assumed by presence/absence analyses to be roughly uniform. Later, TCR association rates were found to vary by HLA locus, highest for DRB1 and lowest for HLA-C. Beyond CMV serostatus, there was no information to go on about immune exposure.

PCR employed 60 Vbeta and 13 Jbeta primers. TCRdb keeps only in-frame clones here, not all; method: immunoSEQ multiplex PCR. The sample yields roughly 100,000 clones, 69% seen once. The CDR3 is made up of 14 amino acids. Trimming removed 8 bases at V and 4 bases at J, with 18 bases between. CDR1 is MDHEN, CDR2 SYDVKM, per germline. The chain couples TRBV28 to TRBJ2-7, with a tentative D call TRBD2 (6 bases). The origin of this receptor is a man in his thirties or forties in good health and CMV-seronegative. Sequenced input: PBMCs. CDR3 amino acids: CASCDWGREYEQYF. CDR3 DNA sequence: TGTGCCAGCTGCGATTGGGGCCGGGAGTACGAGCAGTACTTC.